Listed below are T cell receptor beta chains from one sample, sequenced in a study of blood T cell repertoires in COVID-19. Produced via immunoSEQ multiplex PCR; TCRdb's table is partial and in-frame only. The sample holds about 98,000 clones, about nine tenths seen once. The specimen sequenced was peripheral blood. All receptors derive from a man aged 45 to 65 with acute or convalescent COVID-19. CDR3s include the opening cysteine and the closing phenylalanine or tryptophan. The D gene is left open where the match is weak. Part of the rows lack a size; the others show once, few, many or a class for expanded clones.

clone size	V gene	D gene	J gene	CDR3 DNA	CDR3 protein
.	TRBV19	TRBD1	TRBJ1-5	TGTGCCAGTAGTACTAACAGGGGGGATAACAATCAGCCCCAGCATTTT	CASSTNRGDNNQPQHF
.	TRBV11-2	.	TRBJ1-3	TGTGCCAGCAGTCATAAAACAGGGCTTGGAAACACCATATATTTT	CASSHKTGLGNTIYF
.	TRBV15	.	TRBJ1-5	TGTGCCACCAGCAGAGATTTGGGAGGCGGACAGCCCCAGCATTTT	CATSRDLGGGQPQHF
once	TRBV7-8	TRBD1	TRBJ1-5	TGTGCCAGCAGCTCACAGGGGAATAGCAATCAGCCCCAGCATTTT	CASSSQGNSNQPQHF
.	TRBV5-1	TRBD2	TRBJ2-1	TGCGCCAGCAGCTGGGCAGCGGGAGGGCGAGGAGAGCAGTTCTTC	CASSWAAGGRGEQFF
.	TRBV21-1	.	TRBJ2-3	TGTGCCAGCAGCCTCCAGCGGCTGGGGACAGATACGCAGTATTTT	CASSLQRLGTDTQYF
.	TRBV15	.	TRBJ1-5	TGTGCCACCAGAAAAGGCAGACAGGCCAATCAGCCCCAGCATTTT	CATRKGRQANQPQHF
.	TRBV5-1	TRBD1	TRBJ1-1	TGCGCCAGTAAAACCGGGACAGGGGGCACTGAAGCTTTCTTT	CASKTGTGGTEAFF
.	TRBV27	.	TRBJ1-1	TGTGCCAGCAGTTCCCTCGTAAGTGGGCCTGAAGCTTTCTTT	CASSSLVSGPEAFF
.	TRBV19	TRBD1	TRBJ2-1	TGTGCCAGTAGTAAGACAGGGTACGAGCAGTTCTTC	CASSKTGYEQFF